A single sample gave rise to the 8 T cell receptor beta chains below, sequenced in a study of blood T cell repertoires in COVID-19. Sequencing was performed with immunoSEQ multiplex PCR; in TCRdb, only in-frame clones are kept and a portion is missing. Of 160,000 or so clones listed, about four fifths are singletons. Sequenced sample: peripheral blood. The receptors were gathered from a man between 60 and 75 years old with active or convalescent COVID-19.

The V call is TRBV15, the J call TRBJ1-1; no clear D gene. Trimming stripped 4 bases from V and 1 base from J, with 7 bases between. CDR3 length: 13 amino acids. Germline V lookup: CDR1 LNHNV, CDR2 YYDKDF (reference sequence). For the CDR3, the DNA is TGTGCCACCAGCAACAGCCGGAACACTGAAGCTTTCTTT. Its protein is CATSNSRNTEAFF. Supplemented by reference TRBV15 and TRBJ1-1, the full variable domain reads DAMVIQNPRYQVTQFGKPVTLSCSQTLNHNVMYWYQQKSSQAPKLLFHYYDKDFNNEADTPDNFQSRRPNTSFCFLDIRSPGLGDTAMYLCATSNSRNTEAFFGQGTRLTVV.

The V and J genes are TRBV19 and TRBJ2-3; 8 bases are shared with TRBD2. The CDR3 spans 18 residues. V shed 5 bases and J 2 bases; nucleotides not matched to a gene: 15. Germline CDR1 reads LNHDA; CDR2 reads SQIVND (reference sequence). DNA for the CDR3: TGTGCCAGTAGTCTCCTGCGGCAGCGGGAGACTAACACAGATACGCAGTATTTT. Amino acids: CASSLLRQRETNTDTQYF.

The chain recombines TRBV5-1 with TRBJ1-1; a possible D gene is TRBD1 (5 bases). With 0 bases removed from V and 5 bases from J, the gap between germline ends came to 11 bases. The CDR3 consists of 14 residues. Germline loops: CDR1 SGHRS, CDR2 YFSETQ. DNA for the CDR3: TGCGCCAGCAGCTTGGACCGGAGGGGTACTGAAGCTTTCTTT. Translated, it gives CASSLDRRGTEAFF.

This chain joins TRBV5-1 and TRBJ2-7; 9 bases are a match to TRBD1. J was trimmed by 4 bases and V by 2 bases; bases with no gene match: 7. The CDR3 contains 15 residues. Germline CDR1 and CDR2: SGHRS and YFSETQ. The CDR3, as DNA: TGCGCCAGCAGCTTACAGGGGGCCCTAGGGTACGAGCAGTACTTC. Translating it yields CASSLQGALGYEQYF.

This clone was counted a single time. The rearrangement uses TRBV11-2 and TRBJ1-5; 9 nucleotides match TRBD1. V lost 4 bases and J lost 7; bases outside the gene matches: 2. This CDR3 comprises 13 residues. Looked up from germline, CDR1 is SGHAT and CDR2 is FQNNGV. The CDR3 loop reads CASSSDRGQPQHF. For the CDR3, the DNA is TGTGCCAGCAGCTCGGACAGGGGACAGCCCCAGCATTTT.

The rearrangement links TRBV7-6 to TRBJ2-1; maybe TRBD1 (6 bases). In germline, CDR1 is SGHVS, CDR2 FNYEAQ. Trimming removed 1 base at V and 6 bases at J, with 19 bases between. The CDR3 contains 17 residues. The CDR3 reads CASSLVGATSRGNEQFF. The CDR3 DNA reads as TGTGCCAGCAGCTTAGTGGGTGCCACTTCCAGGGGCAATGAGCAGTTCTTC.

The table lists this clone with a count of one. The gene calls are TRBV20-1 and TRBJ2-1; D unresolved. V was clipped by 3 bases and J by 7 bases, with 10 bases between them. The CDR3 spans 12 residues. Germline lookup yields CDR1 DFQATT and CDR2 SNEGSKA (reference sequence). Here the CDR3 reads CSASDSRNEQFF. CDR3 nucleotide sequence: TGCAGTGCTAGTGATAGTCGGAATGAGCAGTTCTTC.

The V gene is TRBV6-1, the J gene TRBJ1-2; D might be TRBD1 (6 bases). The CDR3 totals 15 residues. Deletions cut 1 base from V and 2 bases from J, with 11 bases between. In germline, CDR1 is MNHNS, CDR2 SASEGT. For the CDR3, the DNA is TGTGCCAGCAGTGAAGGGTCTGGACAGAACTATGGCTACACCTTC. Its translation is CASSEGSGQNYGYTF.